This TCR beta chain is from a study of cytomegalovirus exposure and HLA in healthy donors. Study results and caveats: Later on, a genetic analysis was performed. It linked a missense variant in DCLRE1C with V- and J-gene trimming of TCR beta. Reportedly, a later analysis found an Asian-associated ancestry cluster had fewer N-insertions than the roughly 670-donor mean. Being indistinguishable, some V segments were excluded, TRBV6-2 and TRBV6-3 among them. Likely technical artifact: a cluster of highly shared sequence variants.

Primers included in the PCR were 60 Vbeta and 13 Jbeta primers. The method was immunoSEQ multiplex PCR; TCRdb's version includes in-frame clones alone and lacks a portion of them. The table has fewer than 200,000 clones, around 76% seen once. Remarks on this clone: Its antigen remains unidentified.

Germline assignment: CDR1 LGHNA and CDR2 YNFKEQ. Between the trimmed V and J ends, which lost 2 bases and 3 bases, there was a span of 14 bases. The CDR3 is 15 amino acids. This chain links TRBV4-2 with TRBJ2-7; D is possibly TRBD1 (5 bases). The TCR originated in a female donor in good health and CMV-seronegative. The sample taken for sequencing was PBMCs. CDR3: CASSQSGQGLYEQYF. In DNA form, the CDR3 reads TGTGCCAGCAGCCAATCAGGGCAGGGTCTCTACGAGCAGTACTTC.